This paragraph reports one T cell receptor beta chain. Germline V gene lookup returns CDR1 SNHLY and CDR2 FYNNEI. V gave up 11 bases and J gave up 4 bases; unmatched junction bases: 17. The CDR3 runs to 16 residues. Produced via immunoSEQ multiplex PCR; TCRdb's table is partial and in-frame only. Here the sample spans over 130,000 clones, about 85% being singletons. These data are taken from a study of blood T cell repertoires in COVID-19. The sequenced sample consisted of peripheral blood. This receptor was obtained from a woman aged 55 to 70 with active or convalescent COVID-19. The chain employs TRBV2 and TRBJ2-5; 9 nucleotides agree with TRBD2. CDR3 in amino acids: CAPRAPRGGGRETQYF. The CDR3 DNA sequence: TGTGCCCCCCGTGCCCCCCGCGGGGGGGGGAGAGAGACCCAGTACTTC.